This T cell receptor beta chain came from a study of patients and donors after allogeneic stem cell transplantation. TCRdb recomputed calls from the RT-PCR reads with MiXCR, one row per CDR3 protein. This sample has approximately 200,000 distinct CDR3 sequences, with around two fifths found just once. Per the germline V gene, CDR1 is KGHDR and CDR2 is SFDVKD. This CDR3 is built from 14 residues. V gave up 9 bases and J gave up 8 bases, with 18 bases separating them. Sequencing was done on a sample of blood, either unsorted or a sorted T cell fraction (not recorded which). V is TRBV24-1 and J is TRBJ2-2; D unclear. The clonotype was recovered from a human donor who was either an allogeneic HSCT recipient or a stem cell or donor lymphocyte infusion donor (not recorded which). It is not recorded whose cells these are; they may come from a transplant donor. The CDR3 protein is CATSGTQYPGELFF. CDR3 coding DNA: TGTGCCACCTCCGGTACCCAATATCCTGGGGAGCTGTTTTTT.